Listed below are T cell receptor beta chains from one sample, sequenced in a study of control samples from healthy donors and cancer patients. Data came from immunoSEQ multiplex PCR; TCRdb stores just in-frame clones and leaves some out. The table shows tens of thousands of clones, with about 91% occurring only once. The sequenced sample was blood. The receptor source for this set is a man aged 50 to 59 in good health. Both conserved end residues are part of each CDR3. Fields, in order: D gene, J gene, V gene, clone size, CDR3 protein, CDR3 DNA. D genes are given only for firm matches. Clone size is stated in some rows and not others, as once, few, many or a class when expanded.

D: NA; J: TRBJ1-2; V: TRBV27; size: NA; CDR3: CASSSPVAGGYTF; DNA: TGTGCCAGCAGTTCCCCGGTCGCGGGAGGCTACACCTTC
D: NA; J: TRBJ1-2; V: TRBV3-1/TRBV3-2; size: once; CDR3: CASSQELLRGNGYTF; DNA: TGTGCCAGCAGCCAAGAACTCCTAAGGGGGAATGGCTACACCTTC
D: NA; J: TRBJ2-1; V: TRBV5-6; size: NA; CDR3: CASSLGGPWDEQFF; DNA: TGTGCCAGCAGCTTGGGGGGGCCTTGGGATGAGCAGTTCTTC
D: NA; J: TRBJ2-1; V: TRBV7-2; size: NA; CDR3: CASSLRASLLGYEQFF; DNA: TGTGCCAGCAGCTTACGGGCTAGCCTCCTAGGCTATGAGCAGTTCTTC
D: NA; J: TRBJ2-5; V: TRBV19; size: NA; CDR3: CASSISRQETQYF; DNA: TGTGCCAGTAGTATCTCCCGACAAGAGACCCAGTACTTC
D: NA; J: TRBJ2-2; V: TRBV3-1/TRBV3-2; size: NA; CDR3: CASSQGLGTGELFF; DNA: TGTGCCAGCAGCCAAGGACTGGGGACCGGGGAGCTGTTTTTT
D: NA; J: TRBJ1-5; V: TRBV19; size: NA; CDR3: CASAPSSRANQPQHF; DNA: TGTGCCAGTGCCCCAAGTTCGAGAGCAAATCAGCCCCAGCATTTT
D: NA; J: TRBJ2-5; V: TRBV10-2; size: NA; CDR3: CASSVLDNQETQYF; DNA: TGCGCCAGCAGTGTTTTAGACAACCAAGAGACCCAGTACTTC
D: NA; J: TRBJ1-1; V: TRBV4-1; size: NA; CDR3: CASSRTSMNTEAFF; DNA: TGCGCCAGCAGCCGGACCTCCATGAACACTGAAGCTTTCTTT
D: NA; J: TRBJ1-5; V: TRBV30; size: NA; CDR3: CAWSVFDQPQHF; DNA: TGTGCCTGGAGTGTTTTCGATCAGCCCCAGCATTTT
D: NA; J: TRBJ1-5; V: TRBV12-5; size: few; CDR3: CASGLVLNQPQHF; DNA: TGTGCTAGTGGTTTGGTGCTCAATCAGCCCCAGCATTTT
D: NA; J: TRBJ1-2; V: TRBV29-1; size: NA; CDR3: CSVWTVYGYTF; DNA: TGCAGCGTTTGGACAGTCTATGGCTACACCTTC
D: TRBD1; J: TRBJ2-3; V: TRBV10-3; size: NA; CDR3: CAISESGGFSDTQYF; DNA: TGTGCCATCAGTGAGTCAGGGGGCTTTTCAGATACGCAGTATTTT
D: TRBD2; J: TRBJ2-1; V: TRBV3-1/TRBV3-2; size: NA; CDR3: CASSPWRLAGDYNEQFF; DNA: TGTGCCAGCAGCCCGTGGAGGCTAGCGGGGGACTACAATGAGCAGTTCTTC
D: NA; J: TRBJ1-1; V: TRBV10-3; size: NA; CDR3: CAISESTLRGTEAFF; DNA: TGTGCCATCAGTGAGTCGACGTTACGGGGCACTGAAGCTTTCTTT
D: TRBD1; J: TRBJ1-2; V: TRBV6-5; size: NA; CDR3: CATQSDRTNYGYTF; DNA: TGTGCCACCCAGTCGGACAGGACTAACTATGGCTACACCTTC
D: NA; J: TRBJ1-5; V: TRBV20-1; size: NA; CDR3: CSASSGGAGQPQHF; DNA: TGCAGTGCTAGTAGTGGAGGGGCGGGTCAGCCCCAGCATTTT
D: TRBD1; J: TRBJ1-6; V: TRBV29-1; size: NA; CDR3: CSVAPTGALNPEGYNSPLHF; DNA: TGCAGCGTTGCTCCTACAGGGGCTCTTAACCCCGAGGGTTATAATTCACCCCTCCACTTT
D: TRBD2; J: TRBJ2-1; V: TRBV19; size: NA; CDR3: CASSIAGLAGGPPYNEQFF; DNA: TGTGCCAGTAGTATTGCGGGACTAGCGGGGGGGCCCCCCTACAATGAGCAGTTCTTC
D: NA; J: TRBJ1-4; V: TRBV27; size: NA; CDR3: CASSYGRANEKLFF; DNA: TGTGCCAGCAGTTACGGCAGGGCTAATGAAAAACTGTTTTTT
D: NA; J: TRBJ1-4; V: TRBV27; size: NA; CDR3: CASSLGFGEKLFF; DNA: TGTGCCAGCAGTTTAGGGTTCGGGGAAAAACTGTTTTTT
D: NA; J: TRBJ1-3; V: TRBV5-6; size: NA; CDR3: CASSLGKAGNTIYF; DNA: TGTGCCAGCAGCTTGGGGAAGGCTGGAAACACCATATATTTT
D: NA; J: TRBJ1-1; V: TRBV18; size: NA; CDR3: CASSPVGAMNTEAFF; DNA: TGTGCCAGCTCACCAGTGGGAGCCATGAACACTGAAGCTTTCTTT
D: TRBD1; J: TRBJ2-7; V: TRBV5-1; size: few; CDR3: CASSWGQGAREEQYF; DNA: TGCGCCAGCAGCTGGGGACAGGGGGCTAGGGAAGAGCAGTACTTC
D: NA; J: TRBJ2-7; V: TRBV11-1; size: NA; CDR3: CASSLEGLFSYEQYF; DNA: TGTGCCAGCAGCTTAGAGGGGCTCTTTTCCTACGAGCAGTACTTC
D: NA; J: TRBJ2-1; V: TRBV27; size: once; CDR3: CASSLDSHISYNEQFF; DNA: TGTGCCAGCAGTTTAGACAGCCATATCTCCTACAATGAGCAGTTCTTC
D: TRBD1; J: TRBJ2-7; V: TRBV11-1; size: NA; CDR3: CASSFSQGAYEQYF; DNA: TGTGCCAGCAGCTTTTCCCAGGGGGCTTACGAGCAGTACTTC
D: TRBD2; J: TRBJ2-1; V: TRBV6-5; size: NA; CDR3: CASSYEASGTYNEQFF; DNA: TGTGCCAGCAGTTACGAGGCTAGCGGAACTTACAATGAGCAGTTCTTC
D: NA; J: TRBJ2-7; V: TRBV14; size: NA; CDR3: CASSRATGAYEQYF; DNA: TGTGCCAGCAGCCGAGCCACCGGGGCTTACGAGCAGTACTTC
D: TRBD2; J: TRBJ2-3; V: TRBV7-3; size: NA; CDR3: CASSPGTSPRHDTQYF; DNA: TGTGCCAGCAGCCCAGGGACTAGCCCTCGCCACGATACGCAGTATTTT
D: NA; J: TRBJ1-5; V: TRBV4-2; size: NA; CDR3: CASSQEAGLNQPQHF; DNA: TGTGCCAGCAGCCAAGAGGCAGGCCTCAATCAGCCCCAGCATTTT
D: NA; J: TRBJ2-5; V: TRBV2; size: NA; CDR3: CASSDSRRQETQYF; DNA: TGTGCCAGCAGTGATTCCCGAAGACAAGAGACCCAGTACTTC
D: TRBD1; J: TRBJ1-4; V: TRBV15; size: NA; CDR3: CATSPAGGQGSEKLFF; DNA: TGTGCCACCAGCCCCGCCGGGGGACAGGGTAGCGAAAAACTGTTTTTT
D: NA; J: TRBJ2-7; V: TRBV6-6; size: NA; CDR3: CASIQQLNIYF; DNA: TGTGCCAGCATCCAACAACTTAACATTTACTTC
D: NA; J: TRBJ1-2; V: TRBV24-1; size: NA; CDR3: CATSSVWRNYGYTF; DNA: TGTGCCACCAGTTCCGTGTGGCGGAACTATGGCTACACCTTC
D: NA; J: TRBJ2-5; V: TRBV29-1; size: NA; CDR3: CSMGETQYF; DNA: TGCAGCATGGGGGAGACCCAGTACTTC
D: NA; J: TRBJ1-2; V: TRBV7-2; size: NA; CDR3: CASSLGVQGRSGYTF; DNA: TGTGCCAGCAGCTTGGGGGTCCAGGGGAGAAGTGGCTACACCTTC
D: NA; J: TRBJ2-1; V: TRBV29-1; size: NA; CDR3: CSVEDVMYNEQFF; DNA: TGCAGCGTTGAAGATGTCATGTACAATGAGCAGTTCTTC
D: NA; J: TRBJ1-2; V: TRBV18; size: NA; CDR3: CASSPPDGLGYTF; DNA: TGTGCCAGCTCACCACCGGACGGTCTTGGCTACACCTTC
D: NA; J: TRBJ2-3; V: TRBV9; size: NA; CDR3: CASSGGVGGTDTQYF; DNA: TGTGCCAGCAGCGGCGGGGTCGGGGGCACAGATACGCAGTATTTT
D: TRBD1; J: TRBJ2-7; V: TRBV11-2; size: NA; CDR3: CASSLDDRGIYTTYEQYF; DNA: TGTGCCAGCAGCTTAGATGACAGGGGGATCTACACTACCTACGAGCAGTACTTC
D: NA; J: TRBJ2-5; V: TRBV6-4; size: once; CDR3: CASSRQETQYF; DNA: TGTGCCAGCAGTCGACAAGAGACCCAGTACTTC
D: NA; J: TRBJ2-7; V: TRBV12-5; size: NA; CDR3: CASARLEYEQYF; DNA: TGTGCTAGTGCCCGACTTGAGTACGAGCAGTACTTC
D: NA; J: TRBJ1-2; V: TRBV4-2; size: NA; CDR3: CASSQESGTSPYGYTF; DNA: TGTGCCAGCAGCCAAGAATCCGGGACTTCGCCCTATGGCTACACCTTC
D: TRBD2; J: TRBJ2-3; V: TRBV4-2; size: NA; CDR3: CASSQDGPPPTRGSTDTQYF; DNA: TGTGCCAGCAGCCAAGATGGACCCCCCCCTACGCGGGGGAGCACAGATACGCAGTATTTT
D: NA; J: TRBJ2-2; V: TRBV19; size: NA; CDR3: CASSIRTSSNTGELFF; DNA: TGTGCCAGTAGTATTCGAACAAGTTCGAACACCGGGGAGCTGTTTTTT
D: TRBD2; J: TRBJ2-5; V: TRBV6-2/TRBV6-3; size: NA; CDR3: CASTPSGVYQETQYF; DNA: TGTGCCAGCACCCCTAGCGGAGTGTACCAAGAGACCCAGTACTTC
D: NA; J: TRBJ1-5; V: TRBV2; size: NA; CDR3: CASSSFDPGRGNQPQHF; DNA: TGTGCCAGCAGTTCATTTGATCCTGGACGAGGCAATCAGCCCCAGCATTTT
D: TRBD1; J: TRBJ2-1; V: TRBV7-9; size: once; CDR3: CASTPIPGQGDSEQFF; DNA: TGTGCCAGCACCCCCATACCGGGACAGGGGGATAGTGAGCAGTTCTTC